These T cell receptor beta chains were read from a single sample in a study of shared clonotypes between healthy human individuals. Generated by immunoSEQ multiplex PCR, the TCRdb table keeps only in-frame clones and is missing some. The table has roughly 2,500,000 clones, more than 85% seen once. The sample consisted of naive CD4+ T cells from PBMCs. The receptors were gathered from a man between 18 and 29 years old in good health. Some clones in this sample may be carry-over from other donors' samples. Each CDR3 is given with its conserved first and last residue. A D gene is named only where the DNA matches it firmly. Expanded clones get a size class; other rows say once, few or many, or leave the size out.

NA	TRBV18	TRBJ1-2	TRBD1	TGTGCCAGCTCACGGGACAGGGTAGGAGGCTACACCTTC	CASSRDRVGGYTF
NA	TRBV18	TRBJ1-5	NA	TGTGCCAGCTCAGCCTCAGCAGGGTATCAGCCCCAGCATTTT	CASSASAGYQPQHF
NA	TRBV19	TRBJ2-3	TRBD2	TGTGCCAGTAGTATGGAACTAGCGGGAGGGCCTACGCAGTATTTT	CASSMELAGGPTQYF
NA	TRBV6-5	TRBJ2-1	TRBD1	TGTGCCAGCAGTTCCCCCGGGACAGGGGACAATGAGCAGTTCTTC	CASSSPGTGDNEQFF
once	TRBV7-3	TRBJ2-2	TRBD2	TGTGCCAGCAGCTTACATCTAGCGGGGAACACCGGGGAGCTGTTTTTT	CASSLHLAGNTGELFF
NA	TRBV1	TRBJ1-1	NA	TGCACCAGCAGCCAAGATGGACCCTACCGGGACACTGAAGCTTTCTTT	CTSSQDGPYRDTEAFF
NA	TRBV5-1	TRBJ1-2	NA	TGCGCCAGCAGCTTGGTGGGGGGGAGCCAGGATGGCTACACCTTC	CASSLVGGSQDGYTF
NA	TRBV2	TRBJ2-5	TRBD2	TGTGCCAGCAGCGCCCAGGGACTAGCGGAAGAGACCCAGTACTTC	CASSAQGLAEETQYF
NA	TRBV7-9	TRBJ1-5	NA	TGTGCCAGCAGCAATACAGGTGTGGGCAATCAGCCCCAGCATTTT	CASSNTGVGNQPQHF
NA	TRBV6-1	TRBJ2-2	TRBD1	TGTGCCAGCAGCAGGGGGACCCTCCCCGGGGAGCTGTTTTTT	CASSRGTLPGELFF
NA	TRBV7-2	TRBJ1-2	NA	TGTGCCAGCAGCCACCTAGGGACCGTCTATGGCTACACCTTC	CASSHLGTVYGYTF
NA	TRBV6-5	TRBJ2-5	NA	TGTGCCAGCAGTTACTCCCGGGAGACCCAGTACTTC	CASSYSRETQYF
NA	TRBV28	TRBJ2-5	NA	TGTGCCAGCAGGGCCGGCAGGGAACAGACCCAGTACTTC	CASRAGREQTQYF
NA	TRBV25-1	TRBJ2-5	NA	TGTGCCAGCAGTGAATGGCAGGGCGGGTACGAGACCCAGTACTTC	CASSEWQGGYETQYF
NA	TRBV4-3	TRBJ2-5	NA	TGCGCCAGCAGCCAAGATTATAGGGATTTGGAGACCCAGTACTTC	CASSQDYRDLETQYF
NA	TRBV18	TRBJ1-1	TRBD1	TGTGCCAGCTCACCAGAGGACAGGGTGAACACTGAAGCTTTCTTT	CASSPEDRVNTEAFF
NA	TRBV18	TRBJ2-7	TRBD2	TGTGCCAGCTCATTCCTAGCGGGAGGGAACTACGAGCAGTACTTC	CASSFLAGGNYEQYF
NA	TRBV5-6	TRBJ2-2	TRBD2	TGTGCCAGCAGCCTCCTAGCGGGAGCGGCCGGGGAGCTGTTTTTT	CASSLLAGAAGELFF
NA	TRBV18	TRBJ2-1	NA	TGTGCCAGCTCACCTACAAGCGGCGGCAATGAGCAGTTCTTC	CASSPTSGGNEQFF
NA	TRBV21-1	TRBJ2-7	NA	TGTGCCAGCAGCAAAGAGGCTGGGCGAAGCTCCTACGAGCAGTACTTC	CASSKEAGRSSYEQYF
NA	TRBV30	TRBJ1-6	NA	TGTGCCTGGAGCCTAACGGGGGTTCATCCACCCCTCCACTTT	CAWSLTGVHPPLHF
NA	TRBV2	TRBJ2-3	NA	TGTGCCAGCACCAGGACTTCTAGCACAGATACGCAGTATTTT	CASTRTSSTDTQYF
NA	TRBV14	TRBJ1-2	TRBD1	TGTGCCAGCAGCCAAGTCACAGGGGGAGAGGATGGCTACACCTTC	CASSQVTGGEDGYTF
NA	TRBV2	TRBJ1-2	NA	TGTGCCAGCGGGACCGAGGGCAGCTATGGCTACACCTTC	CASGTEGSYGYTF
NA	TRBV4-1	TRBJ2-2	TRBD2	TGCGCCAGCAGTGGACTAGCGGGCCCGAGGCTGTTTTTT	CASSGLAGPRLFF
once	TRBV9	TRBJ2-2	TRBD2	TGTGCCAGCAGCGTCCAGGGCGGGAGGAACACCGGGGAGCTGTTTTTT	CASSVQGGRNTGELFF
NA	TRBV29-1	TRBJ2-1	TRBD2	TGCAGCGTCGAGGGACTAGCGGGAGGGACGTACAATGAGCAGTTCTTC	CSVEGLAGGTYNEQFF
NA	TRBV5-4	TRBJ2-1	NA	TGTGCCAGCAGCTCCCTCCGTGACCCTGAGCAGTTCTTC	CASSSLRDPEQFF
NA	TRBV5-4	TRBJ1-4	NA	TGTGCCAGCAGCTCCTCAGGGACGACTAATGAAAAACTGTTTTTT	CASSSSGTTNEKLFF
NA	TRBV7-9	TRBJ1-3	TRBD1	TGTGCCAGCAGCCAGGACAGGGCGTTGACTGGAAACACCATATATTTT	CASSQDRALTGNTIYF
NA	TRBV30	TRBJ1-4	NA	TGTGCCTGGAGGGATCCGCAGAGTAATGAAAAACTGTTTTTT	CAWRDPQSNEKLFF
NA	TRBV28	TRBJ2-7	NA	TGTGCCAGCAGTCGTACCTCCCAGCGCAGCGAGCAGTACTTC	CASSRTSQRSEQYF
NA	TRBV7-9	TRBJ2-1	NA	TGTGCCAGCAGCCTCATGCAGGGGAATGAGCAGTTCTTC	CASSLMQGNEQFF
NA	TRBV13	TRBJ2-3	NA	TGTGCCAGCAGCTTACAGAGGGCTATAGCTAGCACAGATACGCAGTATTTT	CASSLQRAIASTDTQYF
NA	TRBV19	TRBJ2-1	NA	TGTGCCAGTAGTATGGGACTTTCGAGCTCCTACAATGAGCAGTTCTTC	CASSMGLSSSYNEQFF
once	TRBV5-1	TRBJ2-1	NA	TGCGCCAGCGGGAGAGAGTACAATGAGCAGTTCTTC	CASGREYNEQFF
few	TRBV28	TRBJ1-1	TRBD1	TGTGCCAGCGGCGAGGGACAGATGAACACTGAAGCTTTCTTT	CASGEGQMNTEAFF
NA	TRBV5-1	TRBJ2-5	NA	TGCGCCAGCAGCTTGGCCCCAGGAGCCCCTAACCAAGAGACCCAGTACTTC	CASSLAPGAPNQETQYF
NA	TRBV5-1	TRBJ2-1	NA	TGCGCCAGCAGCCCGGGACCCACTCTAGAGCATGAGCAGTTCTTC	CASSPGPTLEHEQFF
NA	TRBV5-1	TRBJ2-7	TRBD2	TGCGCCAGCAGCTTGGGACCCCGACTAGCCGGGACCTACGAGCAGTACTTC	CASSLGPRLAGTYEQYF
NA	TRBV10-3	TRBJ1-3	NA	TGTGCCATCAGTGAGTCGGGGCGGTTGGGGGCTGGAAACACCATATATTTT	CAISESGRLGAGNTIYF
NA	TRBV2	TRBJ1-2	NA	TGTGCCAGCAGTGCAGAAAGTCGGTATGGCTACACCTTC	CASSAESRYGYTF
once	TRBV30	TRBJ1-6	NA	TGTGCCTGGGGGGACGGACCAGGACCCCTCCACTTT	CAWGDGPGPLHF
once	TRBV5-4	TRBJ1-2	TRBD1	TGTGCCAGCCGGGGACAGGGGGCCCAGCCCCACTATGGCTACACCTTC	CASRGQGAQPHYGYTF
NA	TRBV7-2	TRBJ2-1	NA	TGTGCCAGCAGCTTAGCGGCTTCCTCCTACAATGAGCAGTTCTTC	CASSLAASSYNEQFF
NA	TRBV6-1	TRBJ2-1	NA	TGTGCCAGCAGTGAATCTTCCTATGAGCAGTTCTTC	CASSESSYEQFF
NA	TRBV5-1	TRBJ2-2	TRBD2	TGCGCCAGCAGCACCGGGGGGCTAGCGGGAGGGCCGGCCGGGGAGCTGTTTTTT	CASSTGGLAGGPAGELFF
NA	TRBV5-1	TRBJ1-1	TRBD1	TGCGCCAGCAGCGATGGTCGGACAGGGAACACTGAAGCTTTCTTT	CASSDGRTGNTEAFF